This T cell receptor (beta chain) was sequenced for a study of a mutant IDH1 vaccine in newly diagnosed glioma. At the level of the study: Vaccination started 4-6 weeks after radiotherapy alone, or with temozolomide cycles.

Time point described: week 35, safety follow-up. Every vaccine dose comprised 300 ug of mutant IDH1 20-mer peptide plus topical imiquimod. Donors' newly diagnosed IDH1-mutant WHO grade 3 or 4 astrocytomas lacked nuclear ATRX. Worth noting for this clone: Its antigen is unidentified.

The V gene lost 5 bases and the J gene lost 0 bases, with 14 bases spanning the gap. The germline V gene has CDR1 MNHEY and CDR2 SMNVEV (reference sequence). This CDR3 spans 15 amino acids. The table came from immunoSEQ multiplex PCR; TCRdb's copy has only in-frame clones and leaves some out. The data show some 48,000 clones, under 85% seen once. The TCR comes from a man aged 40-55 years with glioma. V gene TRBV27 combines with J gene TRBJ2-7; tentatively, D is TRBD1 (5 bases). Here the sequenced sample was PBMCs, taken from a glioma patient whose treatment included an IDH1 peptide vaccine. CDR3 bases: TGTGCCAGCAGTCTGGGGCTCGGAAGCTCCTACGAGCAGTACTTC. This translates into CASSLGLGSSYEQYF.